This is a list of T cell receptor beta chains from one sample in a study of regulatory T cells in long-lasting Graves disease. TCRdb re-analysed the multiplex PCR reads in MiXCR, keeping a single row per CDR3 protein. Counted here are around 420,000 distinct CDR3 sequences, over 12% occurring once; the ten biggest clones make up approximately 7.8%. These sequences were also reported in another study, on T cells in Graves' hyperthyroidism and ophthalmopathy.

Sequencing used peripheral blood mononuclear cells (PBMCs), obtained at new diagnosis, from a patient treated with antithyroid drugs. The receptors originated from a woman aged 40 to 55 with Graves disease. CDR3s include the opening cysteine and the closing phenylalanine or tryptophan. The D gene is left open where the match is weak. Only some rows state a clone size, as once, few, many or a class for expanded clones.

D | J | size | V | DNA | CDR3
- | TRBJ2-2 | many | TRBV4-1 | TGCGCCAGCGCCCCAGGGACATGGGACACCGGGGAGCTGTTTTTT | CASAPGTWDTGELFF
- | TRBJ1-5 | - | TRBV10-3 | TGTGCCATCAGGGGGGAGGGCGCGAATCAGCCCCAGCATTTT | CAIRGEGANQPQHF
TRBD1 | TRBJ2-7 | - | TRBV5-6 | TGTGCCAGCAGTTTCTCTCCCGGGACAGAAACCTACGAGCAGTACTTC | CASSFSPGTETYEQYF
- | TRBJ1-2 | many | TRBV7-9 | TGTGCCAGCAGCTTAGACGGAATCAGAAGCTATGGCTACACCTTC | CASSLDGIRSYGYTF
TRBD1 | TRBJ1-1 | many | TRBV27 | TGTGCCAGCAGTTTTGGGACAGGACACACTGAAGCTTTCTTT | CASSFGTGHTEAFF
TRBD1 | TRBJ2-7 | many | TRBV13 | TGTGCCAGCAGTTCCTCTCGGGACAGGGGAGGCTACGAGCAGTACTTC | CASSSSRDRGGYEQYF
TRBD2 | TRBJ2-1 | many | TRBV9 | TGTGCCAGCAGCGTAGATGGGACTAGCATCGATGAGCAGTTCTTC | CASSVDGTSIDEQFF
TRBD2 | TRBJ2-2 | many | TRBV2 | TGTGCCAGCAGTGATCCTAGCGGGGGAGCTACCGGGGAGCTGTTTTTT | CASSDPSGGATGELFF
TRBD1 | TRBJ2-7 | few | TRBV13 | TGTGCCAGCAGCGGGAGGACAGGGGATGAGCAGTACTTC | CASSGRTGDEQYF
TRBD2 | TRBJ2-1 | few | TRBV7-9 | TGTGCCAGCAGCTCGGTAGCGGGAGCCAATGAGCAGTTCTTC | CASSSVAGANEQFF
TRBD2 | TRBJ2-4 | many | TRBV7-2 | TGTGCCAGCAGCAAGAAGGGGACTAGCGGGAGGAAAAACATTCAGTACTTC | CASSKKGTSGRKNIQYF
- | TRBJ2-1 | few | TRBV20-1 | TGCAGTGCTCGAGCCCAGAGAAGGGCCCTGGCAAATGAGCAGTTCTTC | CSARAQRRALANEQFF
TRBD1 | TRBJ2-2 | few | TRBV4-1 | TGCGCCAGCAGTTTCGGGACAGGGGGCTCGAGCACCGGGGAGCTGTTTTTT | CASSFGTGGSSTGELFF
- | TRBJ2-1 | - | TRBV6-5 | TGTGCCAGCAGTTATCGGCCAGGGATGAGGTACAATGAGCAGTTCTTC | CASSYRPGMRYNEQFF
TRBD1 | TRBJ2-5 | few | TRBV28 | TGTGCCAGCAGGGGGACAGATCGAGAGACCCAGTACTTC | CASRGTDRETQYF
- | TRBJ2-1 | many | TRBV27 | TGTGCCAGCAGTTTATCGTTCAGGGGCCACAATGAGCAGTTCTTC | CASSLSFRGHNEQFF